This T cell receptor beta chain was recovered during a study of shared clonotypes between healthy human individuals. Across the study: Three plates each covered CD4 naive and memory; CD8 naive two, CD8 memory one. Broader study findings: Across subsets, estimated richness was generally greater for naive than for memory populations. Rarefaction demonstrated incomplete sorted-subset sequencing despite large depth. Non-shared clonotypes displayed generation probabilities falling below those of clonotypes present in all four donors.

Concerning this clone: Its antigen remains unidentified.

Some clones are missing from TCRdb's copy, which holds only in-frame ones; the method was immunoSEQ multiplex PCR. The sample records more than 2 million clones, 90% to 95% being singletons. The germline V gene has CDR1 SGHVS and CDR2 FNYEAQ. The CDR3 is 15 residues long. Trimming shortened V by 2 bases and J by 4 bases, and 14 bases separated the two germline ends. CD8 cells regarded as naive lacked CD45RO, were positively chosen for CCR7, and omitted terminally differentiated effector memory CD45RA+ cells. This receptor was obtained from a man in his late teens or twenties in good health. Some clones in this sample may be carry-over from other donors' samples. The chain uses TRBV7-6 and TRBJ1-1; D is uncertain. The material sequenced was naive CD8+ T cells from PBMCs. The CDR3 sequence is CASSLYRERITEAFF. CDR3 DNA sequence: TGTGCCAGCAGCTTATATAGGGAACGGATCACTGAAGCTTTCTTT.